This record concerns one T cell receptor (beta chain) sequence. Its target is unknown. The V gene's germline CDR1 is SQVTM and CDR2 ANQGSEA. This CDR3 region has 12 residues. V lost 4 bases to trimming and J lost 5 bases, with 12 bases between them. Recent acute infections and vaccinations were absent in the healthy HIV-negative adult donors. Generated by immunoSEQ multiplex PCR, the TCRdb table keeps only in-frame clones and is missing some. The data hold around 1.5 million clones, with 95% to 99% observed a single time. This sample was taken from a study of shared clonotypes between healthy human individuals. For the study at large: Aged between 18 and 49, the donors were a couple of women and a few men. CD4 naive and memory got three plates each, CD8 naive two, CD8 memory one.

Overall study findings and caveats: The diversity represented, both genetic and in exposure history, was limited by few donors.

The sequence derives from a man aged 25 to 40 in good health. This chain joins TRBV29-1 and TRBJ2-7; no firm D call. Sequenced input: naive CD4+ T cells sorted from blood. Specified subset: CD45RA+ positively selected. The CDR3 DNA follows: TGCAGCGTTGTCAGTCGGATCCACGAGCAGTACTTC. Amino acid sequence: CSVVSRIHEQYF.